Following are 14 T cell receptor beta chains from one sample sequenced in a study of shared clonotypes between healthy human individuals. Method: immunoSEQ multiplex PCR; TCRdb's copy keeps in-frame clones and lacks some. Of some 1 million clones listed, under 80% are singletons. Sequenced material: memory CD4+ T cells sorted from blood. Sample subset: CD45RA-negative fraction. The source is a man younger than 35 in good health.

J is TRBJ1-5 and V is TRBV10-2; D is perhaps TRBD1 (5 bases). CDR3 length equals 16 residues. V was clipped by 3 bases and J by 3 bases, with 15 bases between them. Germline CDR1 reads WSHSY; CDR2 reads SAAADI. Here the CDR3 DNA reads TGCGCCAGCAGTGACGGGGCAGGGTTTAACAATCAGCCCCAGCATTTT. Amino acid sequence: CASSDGAGFNNQPQHF.

This clone was seen a handful of times. V gene TRBV30 combines with J gene TRBJ1-2; D is possibly TRBD1 (5 bases). Looked up from germline, CDR1 is GTSNPN and CDR2 is SVGIG (reference sequence). The V end lost 1 base, the J end lost 10 bases, and 16 bases lay between the germline ends. CDR3 length: 13 residues. The CDR3 DNA follows: TGTGCCTGGAGTGATGATAGTGACGGGGCCTACACCTTC. Amino acids: CAWSDDSDGAYTF.

V and J are TRBV27 and TRBJ1-3; TRBD1 matches 8 bases. V lost 5 bases to trimming and J lost 0 bases; unmatched junction nucleotides: 12. Germline lookup yields CDR1 MNHEY and CDR2 SMNVEV (reference sequence). The CDR3 length is 18 residues. CDR3 sequence: CASSPNPGQASSGNTIYF. In DNA, the CDR3 is TGTGCCAGCAGTCCCAACCCGGGACAGGCTAGCTCTGGAAACACCATATATTTT.

The V and J genes are TRBV2 and TRBJ1-6; 7 bases are a match to TRBD1. Germline V lookup: CDR1 SNHLY, CDR2 FYNNEI. The J segment lost 10 bases and the V segment lost 6 bases, leaving 9 bases of the junction unmatched. The CDR3 length is 14 residues. In nucleotides, the CDR3 is TGTGCCAGCAGAGACTTTACAGGGGAATCACCCCTCCACTTT. It codes for CASRDFTGESPLHF.

The genes are TRBV6-1 and TRBJ2-1, with D perhaps TRBD2 (5 bases). CDR3 length: 16 amino acids. V was cut by 2 bases and J by 1 base, with 12 bases left in between. Germline V gene lookup returns CDR1 MNHNS and CDR2 SASEGT. CDR3 in DNA: TGTGCCAGCAGTGAATCGGGAATGGGGTCCTACAATGAGCAGTTCTTC. Residues: CASSESGMGSYNEQFF.

The chain has TRBV11-1 and TRBJ2-7; no firm D call. There are 14 residues in the CDR3. Looked up from germline, CDR1 is SGHAT and CDR2 is FQDESV (reference sequence). Trimming cost V 5 bases and J 0 bases, with 11 bases left between them. The CDR3 loop reads CASSPPPSSYEQYF. The CDR3 region has the DNA TGTGCCAGCAGCCCACCCCCCAGCTCCTACGAGCAGTACTTC.

V gene TRBV29-1 combines with J gene TRBJ2-2, with TRBD2 matching 7 bases. The CDR3 consists of 15 residues. The V segment lost 3 bases and the J segment 0 bases; nucleotides outside the gene matches: 4. Germline CDR1 and CDR2: SQVTM and ANQGSEA. The CDR3 protein is CSVEGLKTNTGELFF. For the CDR3, the DNA is TGCAGCGTTGAGGGACTAAAAACGAACACCGGGGAGCTGTTTTTT.

V is TRBV10-3 and J is TRBJ2-7; 8 bases align to TRBD2. CDR1 is ENHRY, CDR2 SYGVKD, per germline. The CDR3 loop spans 14 amino acids. The ends lost 3 bases at V and 2 bases at J; junction bases unmatched: 3. DNA for the CDR3: TGTGCCATCAGTGATCAAGCGGGAGCCTACGAGCAGTACTTC. Amino acid sequence: CAISDQAGAYEQYF.

This clone was seen only a few times. V gene TRBV29-1 combines with J gene TRBJ1-1, with TRBD1 matching over 8 bases. CDR1 and CDR2 from the germline V gene are SQVTM and ANQGSEA. With V trimmed by 5 bases and J by 11 bases, 13 bases remained unmatched. CDR3 length: 13 amino acids. The CDR3 spells CSVTAPGGAYAFF. CDR3 coding DNA: TGCAGCGTTACCGCTCCAGGGGGCGCGTATGCTTTCTTT.

V is TRBV6-1 and J is TRBJ1-5, with 8 bases fitting TRBD1. This CDR3 contains 14 residues. The germline V gene encodes CDR1 MNHNS and CDR2 SASEGT. The V and J ends lost 6 bases and 4 bases, in that order; junction bases with no gene match: 5. CDR3 residues: CASRTTGENQPQHF. The CDR3 DNA follows: TGTGCCAGCAGAACGACAGGGGAAAATCAGCCCCAGCATTTT.

This clone was detected only once. The chain employs TRBV5-6 and TRBJ2-3; 9 nucleotides line up with TRBD2. Losses at the gene ends were 5 bases for V and 4 bases for J; bases not matched to a gene: 5. CDR3 length equals 14 residues. The V gene's germline CDR1 is SGHDT and CDR2 YYEEEE. The chain's CDR3 is CASRQGLASDTQYF. CDR3 sequence (DNA): TGTGCCAGCAGGCAGGGACTAGCATCAGATACGCAGTATTTT.

J is TRBJ1-6 and V is TRBV28; 11 bases match TRBD1. V lost 4 bases to trimming and J lost 8 bases; unmatched junction nucleotides: 7. Per germline, CDR1 MDHEN and CDR2 SYDVKM. The CDR3 has 16 amino acids. The CDR3 spells CASSSRDRGYHSPLHF. The CDR3 bases are TGTGCCAGCAGTTCCCGGGACAGGGGGTACCATTCACCCCTCCACTTT.

Comments on this clone: The same CDR3 also results from other DNA sequences found in this sample. The chain employs TRBV6-6 and TRBJ1-2; 8 bases line up with TRBD1. The CDR3 covers 15 residues. Germline lookup yields CDR1 MNHNY and CDR2 SVGAGI (reference sequence). The trim removed 2 bases at V and 2 bases at J, leaving 4 bases unmatched. CDR3 nucleotides: TGTGCCAGCAGTTACCCCCAGGGGGCGAACTATGGCTACACCTTC. Encoded protein: CASSYPQGANYGYTF.

This chain links TRBV6-1 with TRBJ1-2; the match to TRBD1 covers 7 bases. Germline trimming cut 0 bases from V and 5 bases from J; bases unmatched to any gene: 18. The germline gives CDR1 MNHNS, CDR2 SASEGT. The CDR3 spans 19 residues. The CDR3 region is CASSEAFSLVGGAKYGYTF. The CDR3 nucleotides are TGTGCCAGCAGTGAAGCGTTTTCATTAGTAGGGGGCGCGAAATATGGCTACACCTTC.